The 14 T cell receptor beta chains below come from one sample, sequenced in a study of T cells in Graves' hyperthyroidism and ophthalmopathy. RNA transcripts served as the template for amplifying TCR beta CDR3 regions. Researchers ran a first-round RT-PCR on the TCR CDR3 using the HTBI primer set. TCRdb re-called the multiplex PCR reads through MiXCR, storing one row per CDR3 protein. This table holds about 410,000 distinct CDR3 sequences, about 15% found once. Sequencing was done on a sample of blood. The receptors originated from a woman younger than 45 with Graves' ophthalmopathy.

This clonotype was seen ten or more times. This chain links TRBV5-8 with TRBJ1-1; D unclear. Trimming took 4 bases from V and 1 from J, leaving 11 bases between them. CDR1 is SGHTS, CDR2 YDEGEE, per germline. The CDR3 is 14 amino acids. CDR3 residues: CASSAETGNTEAFF. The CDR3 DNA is TGTGCCAGCAGCGCGGAGACGGGGAACACTGAAGCTTTCTTT.

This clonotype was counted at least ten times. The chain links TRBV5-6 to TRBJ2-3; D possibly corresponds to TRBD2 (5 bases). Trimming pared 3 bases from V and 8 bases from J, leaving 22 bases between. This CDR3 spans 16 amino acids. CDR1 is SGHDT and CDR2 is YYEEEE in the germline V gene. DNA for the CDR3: TGTGCCAGCAGCTCCCGTACGGGATCGCACCGAGGTACGCAGTATTTT. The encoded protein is CASSSRTGSHRGTQYF.

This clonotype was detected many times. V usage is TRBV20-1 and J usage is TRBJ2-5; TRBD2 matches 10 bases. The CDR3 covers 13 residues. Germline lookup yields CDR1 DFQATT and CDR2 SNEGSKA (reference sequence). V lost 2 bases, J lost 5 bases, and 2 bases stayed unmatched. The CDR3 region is CSARTGLAETQYF. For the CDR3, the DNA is TGCAGTGCTAGAACGGGACTAGCGGAGACCCAGTACTTC.

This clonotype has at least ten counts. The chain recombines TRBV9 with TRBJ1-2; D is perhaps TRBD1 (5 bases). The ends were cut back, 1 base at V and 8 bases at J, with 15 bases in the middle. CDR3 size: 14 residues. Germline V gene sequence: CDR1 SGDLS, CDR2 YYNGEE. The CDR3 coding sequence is TGTGCCAGCAGCGTAAGGGACCGGGGATCGGGCTACACCTTC. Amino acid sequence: CASSVRDRGSGYTF.

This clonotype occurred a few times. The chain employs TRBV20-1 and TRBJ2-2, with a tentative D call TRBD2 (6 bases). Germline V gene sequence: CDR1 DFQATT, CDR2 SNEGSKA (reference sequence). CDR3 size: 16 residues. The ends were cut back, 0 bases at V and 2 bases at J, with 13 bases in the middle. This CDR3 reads CSARDEGGVNTGELFF. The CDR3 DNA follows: TGCAGTGCTAGAGATGAAGGCGGGGTCAACACCGGGGAGCTGTTTTTT.

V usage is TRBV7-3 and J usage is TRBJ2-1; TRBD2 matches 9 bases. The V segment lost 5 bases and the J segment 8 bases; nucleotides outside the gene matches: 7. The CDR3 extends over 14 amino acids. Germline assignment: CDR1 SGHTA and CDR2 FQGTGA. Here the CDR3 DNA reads TGTGCCAGCAGCCAGCAGCGGGGGGTCGATGAGCAGTTCTTC. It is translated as CASSQQRGVDEQFF.

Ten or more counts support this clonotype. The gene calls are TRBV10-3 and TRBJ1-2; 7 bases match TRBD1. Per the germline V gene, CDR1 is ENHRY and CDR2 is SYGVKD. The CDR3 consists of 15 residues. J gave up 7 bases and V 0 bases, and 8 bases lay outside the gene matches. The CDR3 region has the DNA TGTGCCATCAGTGAGTCGACAGGGCGTCGACCTGGCTACACCTTC. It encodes CAISESTGRRPGYTF.

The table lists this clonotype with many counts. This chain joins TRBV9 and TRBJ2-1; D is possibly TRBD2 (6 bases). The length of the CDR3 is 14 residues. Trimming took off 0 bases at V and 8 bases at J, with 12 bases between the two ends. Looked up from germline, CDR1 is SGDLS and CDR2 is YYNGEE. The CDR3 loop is CASSVAHWGDEQFF. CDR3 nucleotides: TGTGCCAGCAGCGTAGCTCATTGGGGGGATGAGCAGTTCTTC.

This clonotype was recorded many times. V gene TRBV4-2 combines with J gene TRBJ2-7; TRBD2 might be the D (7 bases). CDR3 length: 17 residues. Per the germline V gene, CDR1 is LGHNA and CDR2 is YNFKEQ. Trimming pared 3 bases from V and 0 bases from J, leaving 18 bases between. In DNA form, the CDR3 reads TGTGCCAGCAGCCAGGCCGTCGGGGGGCTGAGCTCCTACGAGCAGTACTTC. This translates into CASSQAVGGLSSYEQYF.

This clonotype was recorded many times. The DNA of the CDR3 is TGTGCCAGCAGCAAAAGGGACAGGGATGTCAATCAGCCCCAGCATTTT. This codes for CASSKRDRDVNQPQHF. The chain has TRBV28 and TRBJ1-5; 9 positions match TRBD1. This CDR3 is built from 16 residues. Germline lookup yields CDR1 MDHEN and CDR2 SYDVKM. With V trimmed by 6 bases and J by 3 bases, 9 bases remained unmatched.

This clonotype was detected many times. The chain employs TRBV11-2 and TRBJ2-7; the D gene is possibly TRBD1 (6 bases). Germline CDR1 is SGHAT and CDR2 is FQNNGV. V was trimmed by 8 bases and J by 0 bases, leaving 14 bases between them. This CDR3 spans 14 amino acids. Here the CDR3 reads CASQWGHSSYEQYF. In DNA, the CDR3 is TGTGCCAGCCAGTGGGGACATAGCTCCTACGAGCAGTACTTC.

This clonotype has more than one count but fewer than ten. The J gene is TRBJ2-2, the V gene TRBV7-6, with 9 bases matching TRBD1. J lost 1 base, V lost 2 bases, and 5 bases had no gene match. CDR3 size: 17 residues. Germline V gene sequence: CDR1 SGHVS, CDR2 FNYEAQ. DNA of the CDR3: TGTGCCAGCAGCTTACCAAGGGACAGGGTGAACACCGGGGAGCTGTTTTTT. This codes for CASSLPRDRVNTGELFF.

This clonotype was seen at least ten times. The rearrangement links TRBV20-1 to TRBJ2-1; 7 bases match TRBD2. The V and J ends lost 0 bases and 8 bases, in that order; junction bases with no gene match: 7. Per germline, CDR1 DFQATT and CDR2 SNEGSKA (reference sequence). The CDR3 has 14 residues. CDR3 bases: TGCAGTGCTAGAGATGGGAGGGTTTTACATGAGCAGTTCTTC. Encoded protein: CSARDGRVLHEQFF.

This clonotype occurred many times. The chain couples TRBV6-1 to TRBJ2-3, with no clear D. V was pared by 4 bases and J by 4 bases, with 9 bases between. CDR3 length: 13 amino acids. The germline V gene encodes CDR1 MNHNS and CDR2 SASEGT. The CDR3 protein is CASSGTDADTQYF. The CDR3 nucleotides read TGTGCCAGCAGTGGGACGGATGCAGATACGCAGTATTTT.